Presented here are 18 T cell receptor beta chains from one specimen sequenced in a study of Tregs in tolerant kidney transplant recipients. Produced via immunoSEQ multiplex PCR; TCRdb's table is partial and in-frame only. The sample lists 75,000 to 100,000 clones, approximately 94% seen once, with roughly 5% in the top ten. Source material: CD8+ T cells from blood. The receptor set was obtained from a human donor in good health.

This rearrangement joins TRBV6-6 to TRBJ2-1, with 12 bases fitting TRBD2. This CDR3 comprises 15 residues. V gave up 6 bases and J gave up 6 bases; unmatched junction bases: 6. CDR1 is MNHNY and CDR2 is SVGAGI in the germline V gene (reference sequence). DNA for the CDR3: TGTGCCAGCAGCCTAGAACTAGCGGGAGGCAATGAGCAGTTCTTC. Its translation: CASSLELAGGNEQFF.

The chain has TRBV19 and TRBJ2-7; 10 positions match TRBD1. V was pared by 3 bases and J by 3 bases, with 5 bases of the junction left unmatched. The length of the CDR3 is 15 residues. Per germline, CDR1 LNHDA and CDR2 SQIVND (reference sequence). CDR3 DNA: TGTGCCAGTAGTATTGGGACAGGGGTTGTCTACGAGCAGTACTTC. It is translated as CASSIGTGVVYEQYF.

On this clone itself: Other DNA sequences in this sample translate to the same CDR3. The chain joins TRBV7-9 to TRBJ1-4; the D is unclear. This CDR3 spans 12 amino acids. Germline V lookup: CDR1 SEHNR, CDR2 FQNEAQ (reference sequence). With 1 base removed from V and 7 bases from J, the gap between germline ends came to 4 bases. CDR3 sequence (DNA): TGTGCCAGCAGCTTAGGAGGTGAAAAACTGTTTTTT. Amino acids: CASSLGGEKLFF.

The CDR3 loop reads CASSPRDLSSYNEQFF. Written as DNA, the CDR3 is TGTGCCAGCAGCCCTCGAGACTTGAGCTCCTACAATGAGCAGTTCTTC. The chain carries TRBV9 and TRBJ2-1, with no clear D. V was trimmed by 4 bases and J by 0 bases, leaving 14 bases between them. This CDR3 has 16 amino acids. Germline V gene lookup returns CDR1 SGDLS and CDR2 YYNGEE.

The chain is built from TRBV4-1 and TRBJ1-2, with unresolved D. This CDR3 has 11 residues. Trimming pared 0 bases from V and 5 bases from J, leaving 1 base between. Germline CDR1 MGHRA, CDR2 YSYEKL. This CDR3 reads CASSQEYGYTF. The CDR3 DNA is TGCGCCAGCAGCCAAGAGTATGGCTACACCTTC.

The V call is TRBV29-1, the J call TRBJ1-2; the match to TRBD1 covers 9 bases. The germline gives CDR1 SQVTM, CDR2 ANQGSEA. The CDR3 has 20 residues. The V gene end was trimmed by 0 bases and the J gene end by 6 bases; junction bases not matched to a gene: 23. The CDR3 DNA sequence: TGCAGCGTTGAAGATCCCCCCGGGACAGGGTATGGAGTTCGAGGAAATGGCTACACCTTC. It translates to CSVEDPPGTGYGVRGNGYTF.

This chain joins TRBV10-1 and TRBJ2-3; a weak D match, TRBD2 (6 bases). This CDR3 has 16 amino acids. CDR1 and CDR2 from the germline V gene are WNHNN and SYGVQD (reference sequence). V gave up 6 bases and J gave up 7 bases, with 23 bases separating them. The CDR3 region is CASSYRRDFQTYTQYF. The CDR3 nucleotides are TGCGCCAGCAGCTATAGAAGGGACTTCCAAACTTATACGCAGTATTTT.

J is TRBJ2-2 and V is TRBV27, with D unclear. V was clipped by 0 bases and J by 8 bases, with 13 bases between them. The germline gives CDR1 MNHEY, CDR2 SMNVEV (reference sequence). This CDR3 is built from 15 residues. Here the CDR3 reads CASSLSVRGWGELFF. The CDR3, as DNA: TGTGCCAGCAGTTTATCGGTTAGAGGCTGGGGGGAGCTGTTTTTT.

This rearrangement joins TRBV7-7 to TRBJ2-7, with D uncertain. The germline gives CDR1 SSHAT, CDR2 FNYEAQ (reference sequence). V was trimmed by 0 bases and J by 3 bases, leaving 6 bases between them. The CDR3 extends over 13 amino acids. CDR3 bases: TGTGCCAGCAGCTTAGCGAGAGACTACGAGCAGTACTTC. As protein: CASSLARDYEQYF.

The table lists this clone with a few counts. CDR3 DNA: TGTGCCAGCAGCTGGGACAGGAGCAATCAGCCCCAGCATTTT. It translates to CASSWDRSNQPQHF. V and J are TRBV5-5 and TRBJ1-5, with 8 bases lining up with TRBD1. The trim removed 3 bases at V and 1 base at J, leaving 0 bases unmatched. Germline loops: CDR1 SGHKS, CDR2 YYEKEE (reference sequence). This CDR3 is 14 amino acids long.

The chain recombines TRBV4-2 with TRBJ2-7; 7 nucleotides agree with TRBD2. V lost 4 bases to trimming and J lost 6 bases; unmatched junction nucleotides: 6. The germline V gene encodes CDR1 LGHNA and CDR2 YNFKEQ. The CDR3 totals 13 residues. The DNA of the CDR3 is TGTGCCAGCAGCCTCCAAGCTAGCGGCGAGCAGTACTTC. Protein: CASSLQASGEQYF.

The J gene is TRBJ2-1, the V gene TRBV10-3, with 9 bases aligning to TRBD2. Losses at the gene ends were 3 bases for V and 3 bases for J; bases not matched to a gene: 6. This CDR3 is 16 amino acids long. The germline V gene encodes CDR1 ENHRY and CDR2 SYGVKD. The CDR3 DNA follows: TGTGCCATCAGTGACCCTCGACTAGCGGTCTACAATGAGCAGTTCTTC. It is translated as CAISDPRLAVYNEQFF.

The chain joins TRBV25-1 to TRBJ2-7, with a tentative D call TRBD1 (6 bases). The CDR3 has 13 residues. V was shortened by 5 bases and J by 2 bases, with 10 bases between the two germline ends. Germline V gene sequence: CDR1 MGHDK, CDR2 SYGVNS. The CDR3: CASSRKGAYEQYF. In DNA form, the CDR3 reads TGTGCCAGCAGTCGAAAGGGGGCCTACGAGCAGTACTTC.

The V gene is TRBV13, the J gene TRBJ2-7; D is unclear. This CDR3 has 13 amino acids. Germline CDR1 is PRHDT and CDR2 is FYEKMQ (reference sequence). V lost 5 bases and J 0 bases, leaving 8 bases between the germline ends. The CDR3 DNA follows: TGTGCCAGCAGCCTCCGGGCCTCCTACGAGCAGTACTTC. Protein product: CASSLRASYEQYF. The full variable domain, rest sourced from reference TRBV13 and TRBJ2-7, is AAGVIQSPRHLIKEKRETATLKCYPIPRHDTVYWYQQGPGQDPQFLISFYEKMQSDKGSIPDRFSAQQFSDYHSELNMSSLELGDSALYFCASSLRASYEQYFGPGTRLTVT.

This rearrangement joins TRBV27 to TRBJ2-7, with D uncertain. The CDR3 sequence is 13 residues long. Germline CDR1 MNHEY, CDR2 SMNVEV (reference sequence). The V end lost 3 bases, the J end lost 3 bases, and 9 bases lay between the germline ends. CDR3 nucleotide sequence: TGTGCCAGCAGTTTTGCCCCATTCTACGAGCAGTACTTC. This sequence encodes CASSFAPFYEQYF.

The CDR3 is CASSVWQRQRRIYEQYF. The CDR3 bases are TGTGCCAGCAGCGTGTGGCAGCGCCAGCGGCGGATCTACGAGCAGTACTTC. The V gene is TRBV9, the J gene TRBJ2-7; possibly TRBD2 for D (5 bases). The CDR3 extends over 17 amino acids. V was shortened by 2 bases and J by 3 bases, with 21 bases between the two germline ends. CDR1 and CDR2 (germline): SGDLS, YYNGEE. Complete variable domain (other parts from reference TRBV9 and TRBJ2-7): DSGVTQTPKHLITATGQRVTLRCSPRSGDLSVYWYQQSLDQGLQFLIQYYNGEERAKGNILERFSAQQFPDLHSELNLSSLELGDSALYFCASSVWQRQRRIYEQYFGPGTRLTVT.

This clone came up once. V gene TRBV7-9 combines with J gene TRBJ1-3, with a tentative D call TRBD1 (6 bases). The ends were cut back, 8 bases at V and 2 bases at J, with 16 bases in the middle. CDR1 and CDR2 (germline): SEHNR, FQNEAQ (reference sequence). This CDR3 is built from 15 residues. CDR3 region: CASPQEGGPGNTIYF. Here the CDR3 DNA reads TGTGCCAGCCCCCAAGAGGGGGGCCCTGGAAACACCATATATTTT.

This clone appeared once. CDR3: CASSLLGSNYGYTF. Written as DNA, the CDR3 is TGTGCCAGCAGTTTACTAGGGAGTAACTATGGCTACACCTTC. The rearrangement uses TRBV27 and TRBJ1-2; D is uncertain. The germline V gene encodes CDR1 MNHEY and CDR2 SMNVEV (reference sequence). The V gene lost 2 bases and the J gene lost 1 base, with 8 bases spanning the gap. The CDR3 sequence is 14 residues long.